This record concerns one T cell receptor beta chain sequence. This sample is part of a study of blood T cell repertoires in COVID-19. Across the whole study: Acute and convalescent COVID-19 specimens originated in the United States, Italy and Spain. The cDNA or gDNA used as material had been derived from T cells, B-cell-depleted T cells, or PBMCs.

The table came from immunoSEQ multiplex PCR; TCRdb's copy has only in-frame clones and leaves some out. The sample yields 200,000 to 250,000 clones, around 81% seen once. CDR3 length equals 15 residues. V lost 4 bases to trimming and J lost 4 bases; unmatched junction nucleotides: 8. Germline CDR1 reads SGHRS; CDR2 reads YFSETQ. The specimen sequenced was peripheral blood. The clonotype was recovered from a woman in her sixties or seventies with acute or convalescent COVID-19. This chain uses TRBV5-1 with TRBJ2-3, with 8 bases lining up with TRBD1. The CDR3 here is CASSLTGDWADTQYF. The CDR3 DNA reads as TGCGCCAGCAGCCTGACAGGGGATTGGGCAGATACGCAGTATTTT.